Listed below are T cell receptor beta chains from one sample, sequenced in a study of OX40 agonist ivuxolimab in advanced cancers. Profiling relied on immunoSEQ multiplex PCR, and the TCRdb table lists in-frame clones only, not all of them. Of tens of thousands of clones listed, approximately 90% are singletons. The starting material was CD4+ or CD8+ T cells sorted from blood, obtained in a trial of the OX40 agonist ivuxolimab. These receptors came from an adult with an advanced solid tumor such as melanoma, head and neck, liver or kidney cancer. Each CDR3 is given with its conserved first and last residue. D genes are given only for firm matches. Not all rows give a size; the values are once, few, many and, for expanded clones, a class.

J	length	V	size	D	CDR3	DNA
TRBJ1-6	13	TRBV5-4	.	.	CASSLDRESPLHF	TGTGCCAGCAGCTTGGACAGAGAATCACCCCTCCACTTT
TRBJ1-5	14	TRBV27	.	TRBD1	CASSHRGINQPQHF	TGTGCCAGCAGCCACAGGGGCATCAATCAGCCCCAGCATTTT
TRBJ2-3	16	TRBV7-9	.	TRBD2	CASSSTSGGAGDTQYF	TGTGCCAGCAGCTCGACTAGCGGGGGGGCCGGGGATACGCAGTATTTT
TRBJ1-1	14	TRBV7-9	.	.	CASSLGYWNTEAFF	TGTGCCAGCAGCTTAGGGTACTGGAACACTGAAGCTTTCTTT
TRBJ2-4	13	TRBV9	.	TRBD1	CASSGTGENIQYF	TGTGCCAGCAGCGGGACAGGGGAAAACATTCAGTACTTC
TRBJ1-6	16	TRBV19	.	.	CASTRAPSSYNSPLHF	TGTGCCAGTACCCGGGCACCGAGCTCCTATAATTCACCCCTCCACTTT
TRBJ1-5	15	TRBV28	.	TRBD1	CASSPGQEGNQPQHF	TGTGCCAGCAGTCCGGGACAGGAGGGCAATCAGCCCCAGCATTTT
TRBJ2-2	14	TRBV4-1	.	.	CASSQEAGPGELFF	TGCGCCAGCAGCCAAGAAGCAGGGCCCGGGGAGCTGTTTTTT
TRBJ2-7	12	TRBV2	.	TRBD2	CASRPGRYEQYF	TGTGCCAGCAGGCCCGGGAGGTACGAGCAGTACTTC
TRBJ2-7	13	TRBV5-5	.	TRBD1	CASSTGQDYEQYF	TGTGCCAGCAGCACAGGACAGGACTACGAGCAGTACTTC
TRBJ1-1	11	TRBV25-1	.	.	CASSLYTEAFF	TGTGCCAGCAGTTTATACACTGAAGCTTTCTTT
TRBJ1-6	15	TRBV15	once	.	CATSRARGGNSPLHF	TGTGCCACCAGCAGAGCTAGGGGTGGAAATTCACCCCTCCACTTT
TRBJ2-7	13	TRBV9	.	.	CASSVEGSYEQYF	TGTGCCAGCAGCGTCGAGGGTTCCTACGAGCAGTACTTC
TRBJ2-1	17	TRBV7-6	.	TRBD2	CASSFLAGSSAYNEQFF	TGTGCCAGCAGCTTCCTAGCGGGGAGCTCTGCCTACAATGAGCAGTTCTTC
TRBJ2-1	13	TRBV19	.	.	CASSIGPGDEQFF	TGTGCCAGTAGTATAGGTCCCGGGGATGAGCAGTTCTTC
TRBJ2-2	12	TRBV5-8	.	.	CASSFSPGELFF	TGTGCCAGCAGCTTTAGCCCCGGGGAGCTGTTTTTT
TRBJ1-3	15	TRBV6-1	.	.	CASSDYTRSGNTIYF	TGTGCCAGCAGTGACTACACGCGCTCTGGAAACACCATATATTTT
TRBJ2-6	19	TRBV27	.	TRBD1	CASSLSRTGAISGANVLTF	TGTGCCAGCAGTTTATCGCGGACAGGGGCTATCTCTGGGGCCAACGTCCTGACTTTC
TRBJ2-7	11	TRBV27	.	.	CASSSNYEQYF	TGTGCCAGCAGTTCCAACTACGAGCAGTACTTC